The sample holds a few counts of the clone carrying this T cell receptor beta chain. What it binds is not known. TCRdb analysed the 5' RACE reads with MiXCR anew, one entry per CDR3 protein. The table has about 340,000 distinct CDR3 sequences, about 12% seen once. This entry is derived from a study of identical twins. Study outcomes and limitations: Twins showed weaker excess sharing in their beta out-of-frame sequences.

This sample was also put to use in a study of yellow fever vaccine responses in identical twins.

Sequenced: CD8+ T cells sorted from blood. This TCR was sampled from a woman aged 18-29 years in good health.

The CDR3, as DNA: TGTGCCAGCAGTGATATATCCGGGGGGCCCTCCTACAATGAGCAGTTCTTC. Protein: CASSDISGGPSYNEQFF. The chain combines TRBV6-1 with TRBJ2-1; possibly TRBD2 for D (7 bases). Germline loops: CDR1 MNHNS, CDR2 SASEGT. The length of the CDR3 is 17 residues. V was pared by 3 bases and J by 0 bases, with 15 bases between.